These T cell receptor beta chains were read from a single sample in a study of cytomegalovirus exposure and HLA in healthy donors. Sequencing was performed with immunoSEQ multiplex PCR; in TCRdb, only in-frame clones are kept and a portion is missing. The repertoire includes about 140,000 clones, 80% of them detected once, and under 15% sits in the top ten. Sequenced sample: PBMCs. The receptors derive from a woman aged 40 to 50 in good health and CMV-seronegative. CDR3s leave out the opening cysteine and the closing phenylalanine or tryptophan. D genes are given only for firm matches.

j_call	v_call	d_call	cdr3_aa
TRBJ2-6	TRBV28	NA	ASSFEFTGANVLT
TRBJ1-4	TRBV18	NA	ASSTLGQLEKLF
TRBJ2-5	TRBV27	TRBD1	ASSSNAQGTQETQY
TRBJ1-6	TRBV28	NA	ASSPPGSPLH
TRBJ1-5	TRBV5-1	NA	ASSRGSNQPQH
TRBJ1-2	TRBV27	TRBD1	ASSLRTGVNYGYT
TRBJ1-2	TRBV27	NA	ASSLIRGLDGYT
TRBJ2-1	TRBV28	TRBD1	ASSSGGTGSNEQF
TRBJ2-7	TRBV7-3	TRBD2	ASSPGTSGRLDEQY
TRBJ2-3	TRBV10-3	NA	ASLGGTDTQY
TRBJ1-2	TRBV28	NA	ASSFSGRNYGYT
TRBJ2-5	TRBV11-3	NA	ASSSVRSTGGTQY
TRBJ2-7	TRBV20-1	NA	SARRGGEQY
TRBJ2-2	TRBV7-9	NA	ASSKTGPGELF
TRBJ1-1	TRBV16	NA	ASSLERDTEAF
TRBJ2-7	TRBV18	NA	ASSPPGMIYEQY
TRBJ1-1	TRBV6-5	NA	ASSGRGNTEAF
TRBJ2-7	TRBV5-6	NA	ASSQTQGFYEQY
TRBJ2-3	TRBV5-6	TRBD2	ASSLRQAGVTQY
TRBJ2-7	TRBV4-1	NA	ASSQGAGTNYEQY
TRBJ2-5	TRBV5-1	NA	ASSLRRSEETQY
TRBJ2-3	TRBV2	TRBD2	AGSGVGTSGLTDTQY
TRBJ2-7	TRBV6-1	NA	ASSEVPLGAYEQY
TRBJ1-4	TRBV30	NA	AWSKGRGGNEKLF
TRBJ2-5	TRBV11-2	TRBD1	ASSSDRVETQY
TRBJ1-1	TRBV6-6	NA	ASSYGRLNTEAF
TRBJ1-6	TRBV23-1	NA	ASSVGTSNSPLH